This T cell receptor (beta chain) was documented in a study of blood T cells in healthy people across ages (dated by TCRdb to about 2015). Concerning the study at large: In model experiments, template switching captured roughly one uniquely barcoded TCR beta cDNA molecule for every two T cells. To track age-related changes in TCR beta repertoire diversity, the study relied on deep sequencing normalized with unique cDNA molecular identifiers. Donors were grouped into four age groups: young (average roughly 16 years), middle-aged (over 35), aged (62) and long-lived (approximately 81). To avoid experimental bias, donors of different ages were distributed randomly across sequencing lanes. For two donors (one aged 18 to 30 and one aged 80 or older), the study analyzed two additional independent replicas of 1 million unique cDNA reads from the same blood draw. Findings and caveats that apply to the study as a whole: The percentage of naive T cells measured by flow cytometry correlated strongly with observed TCR beta diversity. Total diversity estimates from one million sequenced T cells were considered lower bounds and underestimates. As age increased, observed TCR beta diversity per million T cells dropped in a roughly linear way, and a significant reduction was already evident by age about 36. Because the CMV infection status of the donors was unknown, age-related changes in expanded clonotypes may potentially have been confounded. The long-lived group showed more naive CD4+ T cells, fewer expanded clones and increased TCR diversity than the aged group, suggesting age selection. Since profiling was done on bulk unsorted PBMCs, naive and antigen-experienced compartments could not be conclusively compared.

Receptors were amplified or captured by 5' RACE. The listed sequencing device is Illumina HiSeq 2500. A second PCR of roughly 7 to 12 cycles was performed with a sample-barcoded 5' primer and a J-beta primer mix. A template-switch 5' adaptor carrying 12 random nucleotides introduced a unique molecular identifier onto each TCR beta cDNA molecule. At least 2.5 million CDR3-containing paired-end reads were obtained from each sample. First-strand cDNA was synthesized from all RNA with the Mint cDNA synthesis kit, primed by a TRBC-specific oligonucleotide. Following uracil-DNA glycosylase treatment, all cDNA underwent a first 18-cycle PCR with the universal primers M1SS and BC2_uni_R. The paper's processing steps were these. Each sample was normalized by randomly selecting 1 million high-quality reads, each carrying a distinct molecular identifier. Reads with shared molecular identifiers were discarded instead of being binned into consensus sequences. MiTCR, run with a Q25 quality threshold and the strictest error-elimination algorithm, handled CDR3 identification, clonotype clustering and error correction. A nonparametric unseen species model using Euler transformation provided a lower-bound estimate of total TCR beta diversity. The public reads were run again by TCRdb, first through fastp at Q25 and then through MiXCR, and only productive beta chains were kept. Entries that share a CDR3 protein sequence are merged under the most common genes and DNA. The V and J calls and clone size come from TCRdb's table, not from the authors' own analysis. Recorded for this sample are roughly 1.7 million distinct CDR3 sequences; 34% of them occurred a single time. About 11% of the sample comes from the top ten.

The donors were 40 or so Caucasian individuals from Russia, aged roughly 6 to 90 years, who were systemically healthy. Around 10 milliliters of peripheral blood were collected from each donor into EDTA-treated Vacutainer tubes. PBMCs were isolated by Ficoll-Paque density-gradient centrifugation, with at least 6 million obtained per sample. Trizol reagent was used to extract total RNA from PBMCs, with at least 5.5 micrograms per sample. For every donor, flow cytometry on a PBMC aliquot measured the percentage of naive CD45RAhigh/CD27high T cells. Details on this clonotype: The antigen this receptor binds is unknown. Because the CDR3 is missing its conserved closing phenylalanine or tryptophan, this is likely a read error.

The receptor's source is a woman younger than 45 in good health. The sequenced sample was blood.

DNA sequence: TGTGCCAGCAGTTTCGGGATGGGTCGGGACACTGAAGCTTTCTTG. The resulting protein is CASSFGMGRDTEAFL. The sequence joins TRBV28 to TRBJ1-1; the D gene cannot be named for sure. A distance of 14 bases separates the germline ends of V and J, which lose 3 bases and 3 bases respectively. The length of the CDR3 is 15 amino acids, counting both ends. The CDR3 DNA has 45 bases and is translated from base 1. CDR1 and CDR2, per the germline V gene, are MDHEN and SYDVKM.